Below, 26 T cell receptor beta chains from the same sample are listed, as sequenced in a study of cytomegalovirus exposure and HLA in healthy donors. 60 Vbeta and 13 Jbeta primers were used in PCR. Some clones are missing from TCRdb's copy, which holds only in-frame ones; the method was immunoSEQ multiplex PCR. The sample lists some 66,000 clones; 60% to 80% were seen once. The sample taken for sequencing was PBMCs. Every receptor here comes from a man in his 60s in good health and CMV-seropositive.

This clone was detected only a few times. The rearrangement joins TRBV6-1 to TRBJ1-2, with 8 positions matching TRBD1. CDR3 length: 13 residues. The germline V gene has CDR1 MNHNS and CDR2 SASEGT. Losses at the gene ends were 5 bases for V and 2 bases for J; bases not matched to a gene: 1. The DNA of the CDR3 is TGTGCCAGCAGTCGGGACAGGAACTATGGCTACACCTTC. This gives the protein CASSRDRNYGYTF.

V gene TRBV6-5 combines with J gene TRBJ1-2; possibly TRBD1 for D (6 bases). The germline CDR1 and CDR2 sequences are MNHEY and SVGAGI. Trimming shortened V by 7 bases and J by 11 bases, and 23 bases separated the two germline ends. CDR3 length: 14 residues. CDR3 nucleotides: TGTGCCAGCACCACGATCGGGGGGCCTGGAATTTACACCTTC. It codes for CASTTIGGPGIYTF.

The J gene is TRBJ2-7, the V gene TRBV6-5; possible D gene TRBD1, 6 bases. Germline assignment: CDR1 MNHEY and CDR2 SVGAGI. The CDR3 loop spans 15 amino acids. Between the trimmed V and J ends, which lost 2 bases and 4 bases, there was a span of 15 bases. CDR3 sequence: CASSYRIQGTYEQYF. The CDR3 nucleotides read TGTGCCAGCAGTTACCGAATACAGGGAACTTACGAGCAGTACTTC.

The CDR3: CASRGTGGGTDTQYF. The CDR3 bases are TGTGCCAGCAGAGGTACAGGGGGTGGCACAGATACGCAGTATTTT. The chain joins TRBV6-5 to TRBJ2-3, with 8 bases lining up with TRBD1. V gave up 6 bases and J gave up 1 base; unmatched junction bases: 6. The CDR3 runs 15 residues. Per germline, CDR1 MNHEY and CDR2 SVGAGI.

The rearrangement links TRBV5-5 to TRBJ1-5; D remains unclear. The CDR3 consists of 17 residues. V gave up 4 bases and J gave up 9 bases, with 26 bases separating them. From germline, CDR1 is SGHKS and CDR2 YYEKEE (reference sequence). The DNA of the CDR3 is TGTGCCAGCAGCCTGGTGTTTGGAGGGAGGGATTTGGGGCCCCAGCATTTT. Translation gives CASSLVFGGRDLGPQHF.

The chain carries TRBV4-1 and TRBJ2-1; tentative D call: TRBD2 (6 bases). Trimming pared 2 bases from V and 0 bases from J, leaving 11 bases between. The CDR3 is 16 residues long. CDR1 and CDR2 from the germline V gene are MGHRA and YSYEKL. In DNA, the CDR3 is TGCGCCAGCAGCCAAACGGGACTCGGCTCCTACAATGAGCAGTTCTTC. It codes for CASSQTGLGSYNEQFF.

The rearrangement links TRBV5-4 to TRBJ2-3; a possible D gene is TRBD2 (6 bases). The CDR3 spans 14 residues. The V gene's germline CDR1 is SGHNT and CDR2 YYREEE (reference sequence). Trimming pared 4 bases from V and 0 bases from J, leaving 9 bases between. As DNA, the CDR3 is TGTGCCAGCAGCGGGGGGATTAGCACAGATACGCAGTATTTT. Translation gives CASSGGISTDTQYF.

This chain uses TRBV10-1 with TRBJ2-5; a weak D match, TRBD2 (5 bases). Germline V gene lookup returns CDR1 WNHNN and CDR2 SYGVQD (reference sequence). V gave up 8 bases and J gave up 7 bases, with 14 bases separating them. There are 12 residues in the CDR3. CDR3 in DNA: TGCGCCAGCGGACCGGACTTTGGGACCCAGTACTTC. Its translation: CASGPDFGTQYF.

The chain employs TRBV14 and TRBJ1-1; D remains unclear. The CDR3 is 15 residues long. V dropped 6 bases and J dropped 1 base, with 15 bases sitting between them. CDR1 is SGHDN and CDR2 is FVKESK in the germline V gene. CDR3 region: CASRPLGRANTEAFF. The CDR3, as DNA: TGTGCCAGCAGACCTTTAGGGAGGGCGAACACTGAAGCTTTCTTT.

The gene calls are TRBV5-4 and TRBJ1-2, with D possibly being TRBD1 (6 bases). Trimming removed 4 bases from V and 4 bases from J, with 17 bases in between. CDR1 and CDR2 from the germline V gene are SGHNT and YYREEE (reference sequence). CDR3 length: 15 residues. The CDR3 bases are TGTGCCAGCAGCCAAGATCTGGTACAGGGCTATGGCTACACCTTC. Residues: CASSQDLVQGYGYTF.

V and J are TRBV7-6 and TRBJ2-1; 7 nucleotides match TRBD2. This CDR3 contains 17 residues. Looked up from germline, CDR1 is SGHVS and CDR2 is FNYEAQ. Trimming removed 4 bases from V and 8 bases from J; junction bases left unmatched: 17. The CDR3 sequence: CASSSLAEGGSGDEQFF. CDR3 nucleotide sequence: TGTGCCAGCAGCTCGCTAGCCGAAGGCGGGAGTGGCGATGAGCAGTTCTTC.

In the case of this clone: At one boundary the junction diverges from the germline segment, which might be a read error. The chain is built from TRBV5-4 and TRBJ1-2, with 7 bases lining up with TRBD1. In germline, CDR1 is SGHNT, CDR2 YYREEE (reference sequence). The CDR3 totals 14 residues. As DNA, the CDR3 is TGTGCCAGCAGCTTGGGCGGACAGGAGACCAGGACCGCCTTC. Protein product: CASSLGGQETRTAF. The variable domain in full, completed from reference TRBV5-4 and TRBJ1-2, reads ETGVTQSPTHLIKTRGQQVTLRCSSQSGHNTVSWYQQALGQGPQFIFQYYREEENGRGNFPPRFSGLQFPNYSSELNVNALELDDSALYLCASSLGGQETRTAFGSGTRLTVV.

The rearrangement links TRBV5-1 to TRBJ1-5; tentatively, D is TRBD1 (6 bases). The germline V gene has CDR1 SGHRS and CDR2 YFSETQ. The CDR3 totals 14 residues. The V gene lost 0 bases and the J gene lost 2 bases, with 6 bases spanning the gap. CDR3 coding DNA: TGCGCCAGCAGCTTGGGGGGGCGCAATCAGCCCCAGCATTTT. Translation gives CASSLGGRNQPQHF. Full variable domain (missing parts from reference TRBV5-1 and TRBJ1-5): KAGVTQTPRYLIKTRGQQVTLSCSPISGHRSVSWYQQTPGQGLQFLFEYFSETQRNKGNFPGRFSGRQFSNSRSEMNVSTLELGDSALYLCASSLGGRNQPQHFGDGTRLSIL.

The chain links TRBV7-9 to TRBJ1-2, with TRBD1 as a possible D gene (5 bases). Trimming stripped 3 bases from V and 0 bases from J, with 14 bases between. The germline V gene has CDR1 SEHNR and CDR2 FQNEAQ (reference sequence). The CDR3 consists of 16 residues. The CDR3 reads CASSFDNGGTNYGYTF. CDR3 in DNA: TGTGCCAGCAGCTTCGATAACGGGGGGACTAACTATGGCTACACCTTC.

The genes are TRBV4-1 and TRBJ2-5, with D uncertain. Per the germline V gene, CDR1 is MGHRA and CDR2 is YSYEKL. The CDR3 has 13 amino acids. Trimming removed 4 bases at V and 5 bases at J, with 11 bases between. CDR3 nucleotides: TGCGCCAGCAGCCCCCTGACATGGGAGACCCAGTACTTC. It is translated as CASSPLTWETQYF.

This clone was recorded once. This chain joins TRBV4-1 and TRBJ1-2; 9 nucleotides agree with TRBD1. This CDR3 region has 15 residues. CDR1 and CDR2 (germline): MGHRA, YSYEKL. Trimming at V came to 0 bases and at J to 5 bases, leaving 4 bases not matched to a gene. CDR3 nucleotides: TGCGCCAGCAGCCAAGATTCGGGACAGGGTTATGGCTACACCTTC. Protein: CASSQDSGQGYGYTF.

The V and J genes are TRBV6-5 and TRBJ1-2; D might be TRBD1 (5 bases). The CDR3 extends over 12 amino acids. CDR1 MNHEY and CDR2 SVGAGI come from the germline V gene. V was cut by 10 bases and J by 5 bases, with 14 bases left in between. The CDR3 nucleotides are TGTGCCATCCGGACCGCAGGGTATGGCTACACCTTC. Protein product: CAIRTAGYGYTF.

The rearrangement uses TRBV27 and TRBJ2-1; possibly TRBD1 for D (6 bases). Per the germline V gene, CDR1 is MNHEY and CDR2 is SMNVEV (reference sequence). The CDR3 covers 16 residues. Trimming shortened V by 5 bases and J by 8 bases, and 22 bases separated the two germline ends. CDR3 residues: CASSLAGTRVGHEQFF. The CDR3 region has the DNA TGTGCCAGCAGTCTCGCCGGGACACGGGTAGGACATGAGCAGTTCTTC.

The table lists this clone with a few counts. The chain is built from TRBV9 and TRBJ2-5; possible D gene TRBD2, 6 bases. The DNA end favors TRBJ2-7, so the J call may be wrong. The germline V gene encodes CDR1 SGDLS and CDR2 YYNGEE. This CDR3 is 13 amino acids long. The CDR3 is CASSVALANEQYF. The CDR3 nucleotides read TGTGCCAGCAGCGTAGCACTAGCTAACGAGCAGTACTTC.

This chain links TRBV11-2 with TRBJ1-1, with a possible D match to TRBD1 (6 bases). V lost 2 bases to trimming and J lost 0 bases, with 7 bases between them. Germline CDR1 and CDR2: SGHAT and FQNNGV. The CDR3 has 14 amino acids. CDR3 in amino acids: CASSLQGMNTEAFF. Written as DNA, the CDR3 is TGTGCCAGCAGCTTACAGGGGATGAACACTGAAGCTTTCTTT.

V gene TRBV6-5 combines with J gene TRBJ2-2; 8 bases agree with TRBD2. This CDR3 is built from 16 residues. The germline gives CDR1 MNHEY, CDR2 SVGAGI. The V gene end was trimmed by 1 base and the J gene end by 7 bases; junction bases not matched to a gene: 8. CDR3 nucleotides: TGTGCCAGCAGTTACTTTAGCGGGGTCGATGGCGGGGAGCTGTTTTTT. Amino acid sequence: CASSYFSGVDGGELFF.

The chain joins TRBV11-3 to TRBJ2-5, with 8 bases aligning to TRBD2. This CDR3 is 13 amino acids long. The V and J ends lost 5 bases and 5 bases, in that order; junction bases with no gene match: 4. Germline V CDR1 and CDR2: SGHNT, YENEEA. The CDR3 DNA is TGTGCCAGCAGCCGAGCGGGAGTGGAGACCCAGTACTTC. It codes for CASSRAGVETQYF.

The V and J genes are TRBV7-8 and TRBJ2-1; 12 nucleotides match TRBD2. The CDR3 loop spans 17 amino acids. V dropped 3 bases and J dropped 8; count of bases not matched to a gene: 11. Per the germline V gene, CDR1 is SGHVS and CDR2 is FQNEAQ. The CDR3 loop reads CASSFRLAGEYTDEQFF. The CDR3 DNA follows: TGTGCCAGCAGCTTCCGACTAGCGGGAGAGTACACGGATGAGCAGTTCTTC. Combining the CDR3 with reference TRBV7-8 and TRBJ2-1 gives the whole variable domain GAGVSQSPRYKVAKRGQDVALRCDPISGHVSLFWYQQALGQGPEFLTYFQNEAQLDKSGLPSDRFFAERPEGSVSTLKIQRTQQEDSAVYLCASSFRLAGEYTDEQFFGPGTRLTVL.

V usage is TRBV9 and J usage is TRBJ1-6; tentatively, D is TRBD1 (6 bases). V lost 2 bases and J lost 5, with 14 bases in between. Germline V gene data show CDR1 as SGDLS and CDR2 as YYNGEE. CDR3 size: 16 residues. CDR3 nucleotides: TGTGCCAGCAGCGTCAGCCCCAGGGGAAATAATTCACCCCTCCACTTT. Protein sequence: CASSVSPRGNNSPLHF.

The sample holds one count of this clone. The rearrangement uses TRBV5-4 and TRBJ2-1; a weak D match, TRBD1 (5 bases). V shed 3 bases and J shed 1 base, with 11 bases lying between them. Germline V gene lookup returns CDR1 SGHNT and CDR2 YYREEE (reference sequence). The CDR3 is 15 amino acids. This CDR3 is CASSSVDSSYNEQFF. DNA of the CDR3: TGTGCCAGCAGCTCGGTCGACAGTTCCTACAATGAGCAGTTCTTC. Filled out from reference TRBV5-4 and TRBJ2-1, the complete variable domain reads ETGVTQSPTHLIKTRGQQVTLRCSSQSGHNTVSWYQQALGQGPQFIFQYYREEENGRGNFPPRFSGLQFPNYSSELNVNALELDDSALYLCASSSVDSSYNEQFFGPGTRLTVL.

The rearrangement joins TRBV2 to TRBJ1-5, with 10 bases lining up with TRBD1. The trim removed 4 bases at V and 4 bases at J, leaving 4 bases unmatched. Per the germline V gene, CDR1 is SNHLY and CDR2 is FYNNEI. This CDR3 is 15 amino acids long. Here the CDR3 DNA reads TGTGCCAGCAGTGGGACAGGGGGAAGGAATCAGCCCCAGCATTTT. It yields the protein CASSGTGGRNQPQHF.